The 13 T cell receptor beta chains below all came from one sample that was sequenced in a study of blood T cell repertoires in COVID-19. Clones were sequenced by immunoSEQ multiplex PCR, and TCRdb holds only the in-frame ones, with some missing. The sample holds approximately 270,000 clones, 70% to 90% seen once. The source material was peripheral blood. Receptors were obtained from a man between 18 and 35 years old with active or convalescent COVID-19.

V and J are TRBV6-5 and TRBJ1-2; 7 nucleotides match TRBD1. Germline values: CDR1 MNHEY, CDR2 SVGAGI. The trim removed 0 bases at V and 7 bases at J, leaving 5 bases unmatched. The CDR3 length is 14 residues. The CDR3: CASSYSEGGRGYTF. The CDR3 nucleotides are TGTGCCAGCAGTTACTCGGAAGGGGGCCGTGGCTACACCTTC.

The V and J genes are TRBV7-9 and TRBJ1-1; 8 bases are shared with TRBD1. Germline CDR1 and CDR2: SEHNR and FQNEAQ (reference sequence). The CDR3 extends over 16 amino acids. Trimming at V came to 0 bases and at J to 1 base, leaving 4 bases not matched to a gene. DNA for the CDR3: TGTGCCAGCAGCTTAGCAAGACAGGGGAGGAACACTGAAGCTTTCTTT. Translation: CASSLARQGRNTEAFF. Combining the CDR3 with reference TRBV7-9 and TRBJ1-1 gives the whole variable domain DTGVSQNPRHKITKRGQNVTFRCDPISEHNRLYWYRQTLGQGPEFLTYFQNEAQLEKSRLLSDRFSAERPKGSFSTLEIQRTEQGDSAMYLCASSLARQGRNTEAFFGQGTRLTVV.

The V call is TRBV2, the J call TRBJ1-5, with a possible D match to TRBD1 (5 bases). V was cut by 3 bases and J by 3 bases, with 12 bases left in between. The CDR3 runs to 15 residues. Germline assignment: CDR1 SNHLY and CDR2 FYNNEI. As DNA, the CDR3 is TGTGCCAGCAGTGAGAACAGGAACTCCAATCAGCCCCAGCATTTT. Its protein product is CASSENRNSNQPQHF.

The chain combines TRBV27 with TRBJ2-7, with 8 nucleotides matching TRBD1. The J segment lost 7 bases and the V segment lost 5 bases, leaving 7 bases of the junction unmatched. The CDR3 sequence is 13 residues long. CDR1 and CDR2 (germline): MNHEY, SMNVEV (reference sequence). The CDR3 sequence: CASSLGQGREQYF. The CDR3 DNA is TGTGCCAGCAGTCTCGGACAGGGTCGGGAGCAGTACTTC.

The genes are TRBV27 and TRBJ2-7; tentative D call: TRBD1 (6 bases). V shed 0 bases and J shed 0 bases, with 15 bases lying between them. CDR3 length: 17 amino acids. Germline assignment: CDR1 MNHEY and CDR2 SMNVEV (reference sequence). The CDR3, as DNA: TGTGCCAGCAGTTTATCGCTGACAGGACCGACCTCCTACGAGCAGTACTTC. It translates to CASSLSLTGPTSYEQYF.

This chain connects TRBV3-1 (or the pseudogene TRBV3-2) to TRBJ1-3; D unresolved. V lost 0 bases and J 0 bases, leaving 12 bases between the germline ends. This CDR3 is 17 amino acids long. Germline V CDR1 and CDR2: LGHDT, YNNKEL (reference sequence). This CDR3 is CASSQEWRGFSGNTIYF. The CDR3 nucleotides read TGTGCCAGCAGCCAAGAATGGCGGGGTTTCTCTGGAAACACCATATATTTT.

The chain joins TRBV18 to TRBJ2-7, with 11 positions matching TRBD2. The CDR3 is made up of 16 amino acids. Germline V gives CDR1 KGHSH, CDR2 LQKENI. With 2 bases clipped from V and 9 bases from J, the junction kept 12 bases outside the gene matches. This CDR3 is CASSPNSGLADSGQYF. As DNA, the CDR3 is TGTGCCAGCTCACCAAACTCGGGACTAGCGGACTCTGGGCAGTACTTC.

J is TRBJ1-2 and V is TRBV28; weak D call: TRBD1 (6 bases). Germline CDR1 MDHEN, CDR2 SYDVKM. CDR3 length: 14 residues. Trimming stripped 7 bases from V and 3 bases from J, with 15 bases between. The CDR3 here is CASTPRTAYYGYTF. The CDR3 region has the DNA TGTGCCAGCACCCCCAGGACAGCCTACTATGGCTACACCTTC.

The rearrangement joins TRBV4-1 to TRBJ2-1; 13 positions agree with TRBD2. J gave up 9 bases and V 3 bases, and 8 bases lay outside the gene matches. The CDR3 is 16 amino acids. Germline loops: CDR1 MGHRA, CDR2 YSYEKL. The CDR3 protein is CASSHETSGRSPEQFF. CDR3 bases: TGCGCCAGCAGCCACGAGACTAGCGGGAGGAGTCCTGAGCAGTTCTTC.

The chain has TRBV9 and TRBJ2-1, with TRBD2 matching over 7 bases. Trimming removed 7 bases from V and 9 bases from J; junction bases left unmatched: 13. The CDR3 runs to 14 residues. Germline V CDR1 and CDR2: SGDLS, YYNGEE. CDR3 sequence (DNA): TGTGCCAGCGGAGGGGCTAGCGGAAACGGTGAGCAGTTCTTC. As protein: CASGGASGNGEQFF.

This chain links TRBV2 with TRBJ2-1; 11 bases map to TRBD2. The ends lost 6 bases at V and 0 bases at J; junction bases unmatched: 7. Germline lookup yields CDR1 SNHLY and CDR2 FYNNEI. The CDR3 is made up of 17 amino acids. The CDR3 nucleotides are TGTGCCAGCAGACTTAGACTAGCGGGGATCTCCTACAATGAGCAGTTCTTC. Protein: CASRLRLAGISYNEQFF.

V is TRBV4-3 and J is TRBJ2-1; 8 bases are shared with TRBD1. The CDR3 is made up of 15 amino acids. V dropped 7 bases and J dropped 2; count of bases not matched to a gene: 7. The germline V gene encodes CDR1 LGHNA and CDR2 YSLEER. DNA of the CDR3: TGCGCCAGCACCTACTCACAGGGGGCCTACAATGAGCAGTTCTTC. The encoded protein is CASTYSQGAYNEQFF.

This chain joins TRBV10-2 and TRBJ1-6; possibly TRBD1 for D (6 bases). The CDR3 spans 14 residues. With 10 bases removed from V and 9 bases from J, the gap between germline ends came to 19 bases. Germline V gives CDR1 WSHSY, CDR2 SAAADI. The CDR3 is CATQGMGYGSPLHF. CDR3 DNA: TGCGCCACCCAGGGGATGGGATATGGTTCACCCCTCCACTTT.